This T cell receptor (beta chain) is drawn from a study of spatial heterogeneity in lung cancer. One entry per CDR3 protein, called by TCRdb with MiXCR from the 5' RACE reads. The sample has about 92,000 distinct CDR3 sequences, 9.5% to 15% seen once. This clonotype was seen ten or more times. Time point reported: sample taken at primary tumor resection. CDR3 size: 12 residues. V lost 7 bases to trimming and J lost 2 bases, with 10 bases between them. Germline CDR1 is SQVTM and CDR2 is ANQGSEA. This clonotype originated in a male donor with early-stage non-small cell lung cancer. The source was PBMCs, collected at surgery. This chain connects TRBV29-1 to TRBJ2-3; D possibly corresponds to TRBD2 (6 bases). The chain's CDR3 is CSGRADTDTQYF. CDR3 in DNA: TGCAGCGGGAGGGCCGACACAGATACGCAGTATTTT.